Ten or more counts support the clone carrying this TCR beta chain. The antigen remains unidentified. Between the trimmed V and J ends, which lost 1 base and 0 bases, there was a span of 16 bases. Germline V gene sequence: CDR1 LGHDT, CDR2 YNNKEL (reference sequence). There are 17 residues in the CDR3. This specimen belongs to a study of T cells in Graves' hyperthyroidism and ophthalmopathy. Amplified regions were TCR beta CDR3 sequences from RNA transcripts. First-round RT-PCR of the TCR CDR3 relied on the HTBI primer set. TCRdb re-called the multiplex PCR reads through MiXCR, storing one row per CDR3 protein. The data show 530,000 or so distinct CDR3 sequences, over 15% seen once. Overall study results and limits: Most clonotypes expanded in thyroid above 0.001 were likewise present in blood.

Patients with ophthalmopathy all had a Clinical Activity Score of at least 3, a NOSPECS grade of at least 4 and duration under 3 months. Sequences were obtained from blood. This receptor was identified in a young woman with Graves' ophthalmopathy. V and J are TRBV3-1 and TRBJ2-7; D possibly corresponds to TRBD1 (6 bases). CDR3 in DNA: TGTGCCAGCAGCCAAGGGGGGCGCGGGCCCAGCTCCTACGAGCAGTACTTC. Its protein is CASSQGGRGPSSYEQYF.